These 18 T cell receptor beta chains were sequenced from one sample in a study of T cells in Graves' hyperthyroidism and ophthalmopathy. What was amplified from RNA transcripts were TCR beta CDR3 regions. Researchers ran a first-round RT-PCR on the TCR CDR3 using the HTBI primer set. In TCRdb, the multiplex PCR reads were re-called with MiXCR into one record per CDR3 protein. The top ten hold 15% to 18% of the sample, which has under 400,000 distinct CDR3 sequences, around 18% seen once. The sample comprised blood. These receptors came from a woman aged 40 to 50 with Graves' ophthalmopathy.

This clonotype was counted at least ten times. As DNA, the CDR3 is TGCAGTGCTAGAGATCGGGGGATTGCTGGCTACACCTTC. This encodes CSARDRGIAGYTF. The chain is built from TRBV20-1 and TRBJ1-2, with D possibly being TRBD1 (5 bases). This CDR3 comprises 13 residues. Germline-derived CDR1 and CDR2 are DFQATT and SNEGSKA (reference sequence). V gave up 0 bases and J gave up 7 bases, with 12 bases separating them.

The J gene is TRBJ2-2, the V gene TRBV24-1; 11 bases align to TRBD2. V gave up 5 bases and J gave up 7 bases; unmatched junction bases: 11. This CDR3 has 17 amino acids. The germline V gene has CDR1 KGHDR and CDR2 SFDVKD. The CDR3 region has the DNA TGTGCCACCAGTGCCGTACTAGCGGGAGATGGAAGCGGGGAGCTGTTTTTT. Translating it yields CATSAVLAGDGSGELFF.

This clonotype was counted ten times or more. The chain links TRBV28 to TRBJ2-7; 8 bases line up with TRBD2. Germline loops: CDR1 MDHEN, CDR2 SYDVKM. J gave up 0 bases and V 6 bases, and 1 base lay outside the gene matches. The CDR3 is 13 residues long. The DNA for the CDR3 is TGTGCCAGCAGCCGGGGGGGCTCCTACGAGCAGTACTTC. Its protein is CASSRGGSYEQYF.

V gene TRBV6-2 or TRBV6-3 combines with J gene TRBJ2-7, with 10 bases identical to TRBD2. There are 15 residues in the CDR3. V dropped 7 bases and J dropped 3; count of bases not matched to a gene: 9. Germline V gene lookup returns CDR1 MNHEY and CDR2 SVGEGT. The CDR3 sequence: CASTRGAGGIYEQYF. The CDR3 coding sequence is TGTGCCAGCACCCGGGGAGCGGGAGGGATCTACGAGCAGTACTTC.

The sample holds many counts of this clonotype. The chain is built from TRBV28 and TRBJ1-5; TRBD1 is a possible D gene (5 bases). Germline values: CDR1 MDHEN, CDR2 SYDVKM. Trimming took 5 bases from V and 5 from J, leaving 10 bases between them. CDR3 length equals 13 residues. This CDR3 is CASSTQGYQPQHF. In nucleotides, the CDR3 is TGTGCCAGCAGTACCCAGGGTTATCAGCCCCAGCATTTT.

In its sample, this clonotype was seen many times. V and J are TRBV7-2 and TRBJ2-2; tentatively, D is TRBD2 (6 bases). V lost 3 bases, J lost 6 bases, and 14 bases lay in between. This CDR3 has 15 amino acids. The germline gives CDR1 SGHTA, CDR2 FQGNSA. The CDR3 DNA follows: TGTGCCAGCAGCTTCGGCAGGGCGGGGCCCGGGGAGCTGTTTTTT. Its translation is CASSFGRAGPGELFF.

The chain is built from TRBV7-2 and TRBJ1-1; no reliable D call. The CDR3 runs 13 residues. CDR1 and CDR2 (germline): SGHTA, FQGNSA. Trimming cost V 5 bases and J 5 bases, with 12 bases left between them. CDR3 amino acids: CASSPVEGTEAFF. As DNA, the CDR3 is TGTGCCAGCAGCCCAGTTGAGGGAACTGAAGCTTTCTTT.

This clonotype was observed at least ten times. This chain's CDR3 is CASRPLAKNIQYF. CDR3 nucleotide sequence: TGTGCCAGCAGACCCCTGGCCAAAAACATTCAGTACTTC. The V call is TRBV27, the J call TRBJ2-4; D call uncertain. Germline CDR1 and CDR2: MNHEY and SMNVEV (reference sequence). V shed 6 bases and J shed 1 base, with 7 bases lying between them. The CDR3 contains 13 residues.

This clonotype was seen many times. This chain connects TRBV28 to TRBJ1-2; 7 bases agree with TRBD1. Germline lookup yields CDR1 MDHEN and CDR2 SYDVKM. The J segment lost 2 bases and the V segment lost 10 bases, leaving 7 bases of the junction unmatched. The CDR3 spans 13 residues. The CDR3 loop is CAIPGDSNYGYTF. The CDR3 nucleotides are TGTGCCATCCCGGGGGACAGCAACTATGGCTACACCTTC.

Many counts were recorded for this clonotype. This rearrangement joins TRBV7-2 to TRBJ2-7; D may be TRBD1 or TRBD2 (5 bases each). Trimming shortened V by 1 base and J by 6 bases, and 16 bases separated the two germline ends. CDR3 length: 15 amino acids. The germline V gene encodes CDR1 SGHTA and CDR2 FQGNSA. CDR3 DNA: TGTGCCAGCAGCTTAGGATGGGGGATAGGTATCGAGCAGTACTTC. This encodes CASSLGWGIGIEQYF.

This clonotype has at least ten counts. V gene TRBV6-2 or TRBV6-3 combines with J gene TRBJ1-5, with D perhaps matching TRBD1 (5 bases). This CDR3 has 16 amino acids. Trimming left V 2 bases short and J 5 bases short, with 16 bases between. Germline V lookup: CDR1 MNHEY, CDR2 SVGEGT. The CDR3 loop is CASSYGGDLRHQPQHF. In DNA form, the CDR3 reads TGTGCCAGCAGTTACGGCGGGGACCTTCGGCATCAGCCCCAGCATTTT.

In this sample, this clonotype turned up many times. The V call is TRBV27, the J call TRBJ2-7; D gene ambiguous. V was shortened by 0 bases and J by 1 base, with 10 bases between the two germline ends. Germline values: CDR1 MNHEY, CDR2 SMNVEV (reference sequence). This CDR3 contains 15 residues. The CDR3 protein is CASSLSEDTSYEQYF. The CDR3 DNA reads as TGTGCCAGCAGTTTATCCGAAGACACGTCCTACGAGCAGTACTTC.

This clonotype has a handful of counts. The J gene is TRBJ2-7, the V gene TRBV3-1, with 7 bases aligning to TRBD1. Germline assignment: CDR1 LGHDT and CDR2 YNNKEL (reference sequence). The CDR3 extends over 15 amino acids. V lost 1 base and J lost 2; bases outside the gene matches: 5. The CDR3, as DNA: TGTGCCAGCAGCCAAGCCCCGGGACAGACCTACGAGCAGTACTTC. This encodes CASSQAPGQTYEQYF.

The gene calls are TRBV7-2 and TRBJ1-1, with TRBD1 as a possible D gene (5 bases). Germline-derived CDR1 and CDR2 are SGHTA and FQGNSA. The CDR3 length is 15 residues. V lost 5 bases and J 4 bases, leaving 17 bases between the germline ends. The CDR3 protein is CASSPTGGVSTEAFF. The CDR3 region has the DNA TGTGCCAGCAGCCCGACCGGGGGGGTGAGCACTGAAGCTTTCTTT.

This clonotype was detected ten times or more. This chain connects TRBV6-2 or TRBV6-3 to TRBJ2-7; D gene uncertain. The germline V and J ends were trimmed by 0 bases and 6 bases, with 9 bases remaining between them. This CDR3 spans 13 amino acids. CDR1 and CDR2 from the germline V gene are MNHEY and SVGEGT. CDR3 sequence: CASSYSSRSEQYF. The CDR3 coding sequence is TGTGCCAGCAGTTACTCGAGCAGATCCGAGCAGTACTTC.

The chain is built from TRBV24-1 and TRBJ1-2, with D tentatively TRBD1 (6 bases). The germline CDR1 and CDR2 sequences are KGHDR and SFDVKD. The V end was cut by 4 bases, the J end by 8 bases, with 13 bases between. The CDR3 has 13 amino acids. CDR3 DNA: TGTGCCACCAGTGACCCCAGGGGAGGGGGCTACACCTTC. It translates to CATSDPRGGGYTF.

This clonotype has at least ten counts. The rearrangement links TRBV18 to TRBJ1-2, with no clear D. The V end lost 3 bases, the J end lost 4 bases, and 6 bases lay between the germline ends. The CDR3 runs to 12 residues. CDR1 is KGHSH, CDR2 LQKENI, per germline. For the CDR3, the DNA is TGTGCCAGCTCACCCAGTTCCTATGGCTACACCTTC. Its translation: CASSPSSYGYTF.

This clonotype was counted many times. This chain connects TRBV28 to TRBJ2-5; a weak D match, TRBD1 (6 bases). V was clipped by 6 bases and J by 5 bases, with 13 bases between them. The CDR3 is 13 amino acids. From germline, CDR1 is MDHEN and CDR2 SYDVKM. CDR3 nucleotide sequence: TGTGCCAGCAGGTCAGGGGCGCGGGAGACCCAGTACTTC. Its protein is CASRSGARETQYF.